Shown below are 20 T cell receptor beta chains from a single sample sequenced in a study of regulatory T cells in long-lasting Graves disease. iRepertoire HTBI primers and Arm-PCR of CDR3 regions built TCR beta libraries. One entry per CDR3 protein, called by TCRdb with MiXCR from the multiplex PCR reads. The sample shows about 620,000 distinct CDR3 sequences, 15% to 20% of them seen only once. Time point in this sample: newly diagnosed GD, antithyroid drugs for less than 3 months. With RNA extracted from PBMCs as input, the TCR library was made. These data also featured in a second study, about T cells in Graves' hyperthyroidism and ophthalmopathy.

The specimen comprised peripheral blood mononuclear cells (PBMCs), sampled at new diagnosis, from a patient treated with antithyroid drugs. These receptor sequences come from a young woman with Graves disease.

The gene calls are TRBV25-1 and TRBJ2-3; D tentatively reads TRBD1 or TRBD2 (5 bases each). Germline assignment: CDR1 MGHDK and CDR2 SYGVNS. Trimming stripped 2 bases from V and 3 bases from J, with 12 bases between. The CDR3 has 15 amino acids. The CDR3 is CASSEGTWTTDTQYF. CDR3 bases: TGTGCCAGCAGTGAAGGGACCTGGACAACAGATACGCAGTATTTT.

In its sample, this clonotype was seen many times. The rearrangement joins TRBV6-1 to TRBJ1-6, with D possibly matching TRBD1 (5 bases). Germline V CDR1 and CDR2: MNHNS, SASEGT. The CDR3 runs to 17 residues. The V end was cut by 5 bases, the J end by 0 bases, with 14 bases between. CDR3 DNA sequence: TGTGCCAGCAGTATCGGGACGGGAAGCTCCTATAATTCACCCCTCCACTTT. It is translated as CASSIGTGSSYNSPLHF.

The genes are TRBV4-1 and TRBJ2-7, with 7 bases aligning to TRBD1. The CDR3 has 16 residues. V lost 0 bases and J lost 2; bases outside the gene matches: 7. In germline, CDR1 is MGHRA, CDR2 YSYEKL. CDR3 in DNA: TGCGCCAGCAGCCAAGAAGGGGGCGACAGAACCTACGAGCAGTACTTC. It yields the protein CASSQEGGDRTYEQYF.

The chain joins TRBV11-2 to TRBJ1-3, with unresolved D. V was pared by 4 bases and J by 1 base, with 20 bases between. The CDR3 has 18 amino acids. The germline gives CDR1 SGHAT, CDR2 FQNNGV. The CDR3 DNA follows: TGTGCCAGCAGCTCAGTCAAAGCTAAACTAATTTCTGGAAACACCATATATTTT. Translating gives CASSSVKAKLISGNTIYF. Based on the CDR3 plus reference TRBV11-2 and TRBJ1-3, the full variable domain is EAGVAQSPRYKIIEKRQSVAFWCNPISGHATLYWYQQILGQGPKLLIQFQNNGVVDDSQLPKDRFSAERLKGVDSTLKIQPAKLEDSAVYLCASSSVKAKLISGNTIYFGEGSWLTVV.

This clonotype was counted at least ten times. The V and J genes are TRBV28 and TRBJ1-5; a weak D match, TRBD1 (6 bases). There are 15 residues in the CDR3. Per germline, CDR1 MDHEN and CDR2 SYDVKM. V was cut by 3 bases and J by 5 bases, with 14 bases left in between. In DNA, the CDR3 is TGTGCCAGCAGTTTGGGGGCAGGCACGTATCAGCCCCAGCATTTT. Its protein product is CASSLGAGTYQPQHF.

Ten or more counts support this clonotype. The CDR3 loop reads CASITRTSGREETQYF. In DNA form, the CDR3 reads TGTGCCAGCATAACCCGGACTAGCGGGAGGGAAGAGACCCAGTACTTC. J is TRBJ2-5 and V is TRBV28, with TRBD2 matching 15 bases. Per germline, CDR1 MDHEN and CDR2 SYDVKM. This CDR3 is 16 amino acids long. V shed 7 bases, J shed 3 bases, and the junction held 6 bases outside the gene matches.

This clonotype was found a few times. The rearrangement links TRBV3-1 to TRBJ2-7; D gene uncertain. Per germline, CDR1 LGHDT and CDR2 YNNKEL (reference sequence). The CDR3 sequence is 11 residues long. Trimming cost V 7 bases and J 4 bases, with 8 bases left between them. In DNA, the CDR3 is TGTGCCAGCACCCACGGTTACGAGCAGTACTTC. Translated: CASTHGYEQYF.

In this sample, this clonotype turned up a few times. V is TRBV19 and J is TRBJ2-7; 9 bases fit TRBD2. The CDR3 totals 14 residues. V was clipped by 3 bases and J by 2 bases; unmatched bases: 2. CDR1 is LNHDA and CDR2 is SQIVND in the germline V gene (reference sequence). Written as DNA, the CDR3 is TGTGCCAGTAGTATCCAGCGGGGGGCCTACGAGCAGTACTTC. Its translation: CASSIQRGAYEQYF.

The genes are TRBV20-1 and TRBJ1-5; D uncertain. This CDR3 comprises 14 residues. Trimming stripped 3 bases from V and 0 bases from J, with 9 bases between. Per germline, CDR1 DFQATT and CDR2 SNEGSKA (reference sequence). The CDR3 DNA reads TGCAGTGCTAGGAGGGATTCTAGCAATCAGCCCCAGCATTTT. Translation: CSARRDSSNQPQHF.

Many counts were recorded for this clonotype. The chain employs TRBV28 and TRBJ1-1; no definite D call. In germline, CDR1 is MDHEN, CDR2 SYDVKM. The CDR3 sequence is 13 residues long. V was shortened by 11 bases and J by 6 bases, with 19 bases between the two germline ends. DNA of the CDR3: TGTGCCTGCACCGAACGTATTGTCGCTGAAGCTTTCTTT. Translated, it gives CACTERIVAEAFF. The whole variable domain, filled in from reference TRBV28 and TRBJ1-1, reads DVKVTQSSRYLVKRTGEKVFLECVQDMDHENMFWYRQDPGLGLRLIYFSYDVKMKEKGDIPEGYSVSREKKERFSLILESASTNQTSMYLCACTERIVAEAFFGQGTRLTVV.

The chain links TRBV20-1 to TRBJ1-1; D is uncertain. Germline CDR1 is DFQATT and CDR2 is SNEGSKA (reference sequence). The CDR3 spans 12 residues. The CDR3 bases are TGCACACCTCTTGGATCCTACACTGAAGCTTTCTTT. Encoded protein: CTPLGSYTEAFF.

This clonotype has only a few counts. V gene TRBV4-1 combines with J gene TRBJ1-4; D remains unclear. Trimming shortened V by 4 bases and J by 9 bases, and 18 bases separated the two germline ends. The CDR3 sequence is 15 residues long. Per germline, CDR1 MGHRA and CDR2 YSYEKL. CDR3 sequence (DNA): TGCGCCAGCAGCCCGACTGACCTGAGATCGAAAAAACTGTTTTTT. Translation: CASSPTDLRSKKLFF.

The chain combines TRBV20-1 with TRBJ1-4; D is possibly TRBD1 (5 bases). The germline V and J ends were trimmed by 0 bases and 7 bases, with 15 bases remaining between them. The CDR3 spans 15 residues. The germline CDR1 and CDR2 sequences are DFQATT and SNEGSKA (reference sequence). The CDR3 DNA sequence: TGCAGTGCTAGAGATCCCCGGGGGGGGGGTGAAAAACTGTTTTTT. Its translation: CSARDPRGGGEKLFF.

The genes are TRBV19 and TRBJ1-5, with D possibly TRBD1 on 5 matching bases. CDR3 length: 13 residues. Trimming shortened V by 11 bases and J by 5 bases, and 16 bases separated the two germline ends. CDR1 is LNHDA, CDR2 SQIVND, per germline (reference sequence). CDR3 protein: CAGSGHTDQPQHF. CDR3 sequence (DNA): TGTGCCGGCAGCGGACACACGGATCAGCCCCAGCATTTT. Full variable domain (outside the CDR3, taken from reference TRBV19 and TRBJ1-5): DGGITQSPKYLFRKEGQNVTLSCEQNLNHDAMYWYRQDPGQGLRLIYYSQIVNDFQKGDIAEGYSVSREKKESFPLTVTSAQKNPTAFYLCAGSGHTDQPQHFGDGTRLSIL.

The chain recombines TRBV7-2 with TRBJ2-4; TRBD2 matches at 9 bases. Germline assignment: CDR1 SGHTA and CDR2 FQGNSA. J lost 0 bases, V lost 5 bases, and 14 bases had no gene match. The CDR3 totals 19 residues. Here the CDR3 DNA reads TGTGCCAGCAGCCAAGCCGGGACTAGCACACAGCTAGCCAAAAACATTCAGTACTTC. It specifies CASSQAGTSTQLAKNIQYF.

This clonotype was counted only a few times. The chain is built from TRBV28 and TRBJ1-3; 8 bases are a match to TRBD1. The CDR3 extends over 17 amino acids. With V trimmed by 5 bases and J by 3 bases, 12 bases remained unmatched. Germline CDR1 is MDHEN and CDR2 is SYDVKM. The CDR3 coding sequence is TGTGCCAGCAGTCACGACAGGGGAGGTTTGATTGGAAACACCATATATTTT. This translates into CASSHDRGGLIGNTIYF.

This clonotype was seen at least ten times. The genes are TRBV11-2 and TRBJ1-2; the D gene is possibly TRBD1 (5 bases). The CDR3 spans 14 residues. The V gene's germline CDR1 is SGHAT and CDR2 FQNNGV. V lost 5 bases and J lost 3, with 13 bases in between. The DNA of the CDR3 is TGTGCCAGCAGCACTCTGCTGGGGGACTATGGCTACACCTTC. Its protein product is CASSTLLGDYGYTF.

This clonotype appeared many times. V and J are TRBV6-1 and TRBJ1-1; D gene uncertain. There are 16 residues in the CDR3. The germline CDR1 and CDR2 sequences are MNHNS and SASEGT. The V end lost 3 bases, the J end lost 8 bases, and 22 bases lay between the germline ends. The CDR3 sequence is CASSDLGAARAMEAFF. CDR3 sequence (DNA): TGTGCCAGCAGTGACCTTGGTGCGGCGCGGGCCATGGAAGCTTTCTTT.

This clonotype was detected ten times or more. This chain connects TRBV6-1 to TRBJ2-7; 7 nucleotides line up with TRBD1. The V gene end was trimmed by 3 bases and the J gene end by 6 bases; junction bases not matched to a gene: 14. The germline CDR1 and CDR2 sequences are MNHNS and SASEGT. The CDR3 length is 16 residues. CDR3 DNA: TGTGCCAGCAGTGACCCCGGTCGACCGACAGGGTCCGAGCAGTACTTC. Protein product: CASSDPGRPTGSEQYF.

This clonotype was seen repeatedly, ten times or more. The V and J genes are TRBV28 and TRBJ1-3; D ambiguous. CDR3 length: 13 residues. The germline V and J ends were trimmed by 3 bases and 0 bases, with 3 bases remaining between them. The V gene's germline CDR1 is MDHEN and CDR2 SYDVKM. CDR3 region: CASSFNSGNTIYF. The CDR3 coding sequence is TGTGCCAGCAGTTTCAACTCTGGAAACACCATATATTTT.